This T cell receptor (beta chain) was found in a study of blood T cell repertoires in COVID-19. Study-wide context: The cDNA or gDNA used as material had been derived from T cells, B-cell-depleted T cells, or PBMCs.

The V segment lost 8 bases and the J segment 3 bases; nucleotides outside the gene matches: 7. CDR1 is MDHEN and CDR2 is SYDVKM in the germline V gene. This CDR3 comprises 15 residues. Only in-frame clones appear in the TCRdb table, and some are missing; sequencing was by immunoSEQ multiplex PCR. The table records fewer than 250,000 clones, approximately 80% of them present only once. Sequencing was performed on peripheral blood. The source of this sequence is a woman over 75 with acute or convalescent COVID-19. The V gene is TRBV28, the J gene TRBJ1-6; 7 bases are shared with TRBD1. CDR3 region: CASAQGRLYNSPLHF. The CDR3 coding sequence is TGTGCCAGCGCACAGGGGCGACTCTATAATTCACCCCTCCACTTT.